The rows below give T cell receptor beta chains drawn from one sample of a study of control samples from healthy donors and cancer patients. TCRdb's copy holds only in-frame clones and misses some; the assay was immunoSEQ multiplex PCR. Of 350,000 to 450,000 clones in the sample, about 93% were seen once. Sequenced material: PBMCs. Receptors originate from a middle-aged man with head and neck cancer. The CDR3 runs from the conserved cysteine through the conserved F or W. Fields, in order: V gene, J gene, D gene, CDR3 DNA, CDR3 protein. D genes are given only for firm matches.

>TRBV11-2|TRBJ1-2|NA
TGTGCCAGCAGCTTGTTGCAGGGTCCCGCAGTTTATGGCTACACCTTC
CASSLLQGPAVYGYTF
>TRBV19|TRBJ1-2|TRBD1
TGTGCCAGTAGTATAACAGGGGCTTATGGCTACACCTTC
CASSITGAYGYTF
>TRBV19|TRBJ1-1|NA
TGTGCCAGTAGCCCGTCGGTTGTGAACACTGAAGCTTTCTTT
CASSPSVVNTEAFF
>TRBV19|TRBJ2-2|TRBD1
TGTGCCAGTAGTAGAAATACAGGGGGCACCGGGGAGCTGTTTTTT
CASSRNTGGTGELFF
>TRBV7-7|TRBJ2-3|TRBD2
TGTGCTAGCAGCTCTAGCGGGGGGAAAGATACGCAGTATTTT
CASSSSGGKDTQYF
>TRBV19|TRBJ1-1|TRBD1
TGTGCCAGCGGACAGGGGGCAATGAACACTGAAGCTTTCTTT
CASGQGAMNTEAFF
>TRBV29-1|TRBJ1-2|NA
TGCAGCGTTGAAGATTCGGGCAGGGTTGGCTACACCTTC
CSVEDSGRVGYTF
>TRBV7-9|TRBJ2-7|TRBD1
TGTGCCAGCAGCTTAATGCAGGGGGCCGGCGAGCAGTACTTC
CASSLMQGAGEQYF
>TRBV3-1/TRBV3-2|TRBJ2-2|NA
TGTGCCAGCAGCCAAAGGCCCTGGGGGCCCGGGGAGCTGTTTTTT
CASSQRPWGPGELFF
>TRBV2|TRBJ1-3|NA
TGTGCCAGCGGACAGCAGGGAAACACCATATATTTT
CASGQQGNTIYF
>TRBV6-5|TRBJ2-2|TRBD1
TGTGCCAGCAGTTACCCGCAAGGGACAGGCACCGGGGAGCTGTTTTTT
CASSYPQGTGTGELFF
>TRBV5-1|TRBJ1-5|TRBD1
TGCGCCAGCAGCCCCGGACAGGAGATCAATCAGCCCCAGCATTTT
CASSPGQEINQPQHF
>TRBV28|TRBJ1-6|TRBD1
TGTGCCAGCAGTCCAGACAGGGAATCACCCCTCCACTTT
CASSPDRESPLHF
>TRBV18|TRBJ2-1|TRBD2
TGTGCCAGCTCACCACTTCCAGCGGGGGGCTCCTACAATGAGCAGTTCTTC
CASSPLPAGGSYNEQFF
>TRBV28|TRBJ1-4|NA
TGTGCCAGCAGTTTATCCCTGATAGGTAATGAAAAACTGTTTTTT
CASSLSLIGNEKLFF